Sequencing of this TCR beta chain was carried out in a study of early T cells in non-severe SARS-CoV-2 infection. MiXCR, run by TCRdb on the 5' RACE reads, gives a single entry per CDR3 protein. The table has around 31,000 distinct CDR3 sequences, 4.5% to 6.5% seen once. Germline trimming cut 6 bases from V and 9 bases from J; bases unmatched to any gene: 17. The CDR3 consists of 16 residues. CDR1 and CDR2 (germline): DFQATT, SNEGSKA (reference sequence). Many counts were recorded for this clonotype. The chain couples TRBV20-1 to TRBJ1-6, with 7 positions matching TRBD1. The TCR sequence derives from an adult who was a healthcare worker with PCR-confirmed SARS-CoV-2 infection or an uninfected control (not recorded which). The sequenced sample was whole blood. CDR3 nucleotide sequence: TGCAGTGCCAACCGCGGGACAGTAGCTCTGGGTTCACCCCTCCACTTT. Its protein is CSANRGTVALGSPLHF.